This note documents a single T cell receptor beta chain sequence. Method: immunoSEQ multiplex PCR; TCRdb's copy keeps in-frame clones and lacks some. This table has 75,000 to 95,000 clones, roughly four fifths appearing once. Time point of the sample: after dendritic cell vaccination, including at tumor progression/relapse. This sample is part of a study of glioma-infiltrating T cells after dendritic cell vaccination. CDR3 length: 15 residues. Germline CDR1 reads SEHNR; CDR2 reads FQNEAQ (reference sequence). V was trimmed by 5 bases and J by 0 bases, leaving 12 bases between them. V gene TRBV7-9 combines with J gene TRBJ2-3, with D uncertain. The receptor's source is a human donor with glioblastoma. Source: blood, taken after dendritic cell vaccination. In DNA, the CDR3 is TGTGCCAGCAGCAGAGCCGGTGCTAGCACAGATACGCAGTATTTT. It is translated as CASSRAGASTDTQYF.